What follows describes a single T cell receptor beta chain. It lacks a known antigen. There are no base qualities to consult, and no much larger clone falls within one base. Patients with autoimmune disease history or receiving systemic immunosuppression were excluded from the trial. Peripheral blood for TCR sequencing was collected from all dose cohorts at baseline, on cycle 4 day 1, and on cycle 7 day 1. The samples were taken from a phase I, first-in-human, multicenter, open-label dose-escalation trial of ivuxolimab. Adults with locally advanced or metastatic melanoma, renal cell, hepatocellular, or head and neck squamous cell carcinoma were enrolled in the trial. Before TCR sequencing, CD4+ T cells and CD8+ T cells were sorted from peripheral blood as separate populations. Genomic DNA was isolated from the sorted cells so that the TCRbeta CDR3 region could be sequenced. TCRbeta CDR3 regions were sequenced using the immunoSEQ Assay. TCRdb re-hosts the immuneACCESS table, in-frame sequences only. Its copies lack some clones; in the studies checked, an unresolved V gene accounts for under half of them, and the cause for the rest is not known. The table for this sample lists 65,000 to 75,000 clones; roughly 88% of them were counted only once. Around 0.5% of the sample lies in the top ten.

This entry comes from a study of OX40 agonist ivuxolimab in advanced cancers. Background on the whole study: Ivuxolimab was an agonistic, fully human IgG2 monoclonal antibody directed against OX40 (CD134), a costimulatory receptor. The paper reports the monotherapy dose-escalation portion (N ≈ 50 patients) of the phase I ivuxolimab trial. Intravenous ivuxolimab was administered to patients every 2 weeks at six dose levels: 0.01, 0.1, 0.3, 1.5, 3 and 10 mg/kg. Peripheral TCRbeta sequencing aimed to test whether ivuxolimab altered TCR sequence diversity and caused clonal T-cell expansion. Patients were allowed to have had prior anti-PD-1, anti-PD-L1 or anti-CTLA-4 therapy, and approximately 41% of the dose-escalation patients had previously received checkpoint inhibitors. Among the roughly 52 dose-escalation patients, around 20 had hepatocellular carcinoma, some 15 melanoma, 9 renal cell carcinoma and 9 head and neck cancer. The dose-escalation cohort was 82.7% male with a mean age of approximately 60 years, ranging from roughly 20 to 80. Partial responses occurred in three dose-escalation patients: two with cutaneous melanoma and one with hepatocellular carcinoma. Study-level results and caveats: Low levels of normalized T-cell clonal expansion were also seen in some nonresponding patients. At doses of 0.1 to 3.0 mg/kg, clonal expansion of both CD4+ and CD8+ blood T cells was observed from baseline to week 6. After ivuxolimab, expanded clones were on average more numerous among CD8+ T cells than among CD4+ T cells. Which antigens the clonally expanded peripheral T cells were specific for was not determined. In the 0.1-3.0 mg/kg groups, partial responders were among the patients with the lowest normalized peripheral clonal expansion, particularly in CD8+ T cells.

V sheds 5 bases and J sheds 3 bases, leaving 14 bases between their ends. In the germline V gene, CDR1 corresponds to SGHTA and CDR2 to FQGNSA. The CDR3 numbers 15 residues from cysteine through phenylalanine. The retained sequence is limited to the CDR3, 45 bases, with the frame set at the first base. This sequence originates from an adult with an advanced solid tumor such as melanoma, head and neck, liver or kidney cancer. The V gene is TRBV7-2 and the J gene is TRBJ1-3, with the D gene uncertain. Source: CD4+ or CD8+ T cells sorted from blood, taken in a trial of the OX40 agonist ivuxolimab. The sequence in DNA is TGTGCCAGCAGCCTTAGTGGCGAATTTGGAAACACCATATATTTT. Translated, this gives CASSLSGEFGNTIYF.